The 29 T cell receptor beta chains presented below share a single source sample, sequenced in a study of cytotoxic CD8 clonotypes in ibrutinib-treated CLL. The method was immunoSEQ multiplex PCR; TCRdb's version includes in-frame clones alone and lacks a portion of them. Among fewer than 25,000 clones listed, about 78% were seen once. Sample: PBMCs, taken before ibrutinib treatment. The receptors derive from a human donor with chronic lymphocytic leukemia.

This clone was counted once. The chain carries TRBV7-4 and TRBJ2-3; TRBD2 matches at 10 bases. The CDR3 is made up of 16 amino acids. V was clipped by 7 bases and J by 7 bases; unmatched bases: 14. Germline values: CDR1 SGHVT, CDR2 SQSDAQ. This CDR3 is CASTPRKREGSNTQYF. CDR3 bases: TGTGCCAGCACCCCTCGAAAGCGGGAGGGCTCAAATACGCAGTATTTT.

The chain combines TRBV15 with TRBJ2-3, with 8 bases lining up with TRBD1. V shed 4 bases, J shed 13 bases, and the junction held 10 bases outside the gene matches. This CDR3 spans 13 amino acids. CDR1 is LNHNV, CDR2 YYDKDF, per germline (reference sequence). CDR3 nucleotide sequence: TGTGCCACCAGCACCCAGGGGGCCTTAGAGGAGTATTTT. It translates to CATSTQGALEEYF.

V is TRBV5-1 and J is TRBJ1-3, with no clear D. There are 15 residues in the CDR3. V lost 0 bases and J 3 bases, leaving 10 bases between the germline ends. Germline CDR1 is SGHRS and CDR2 is YFSETQ. CDR3 nucleotide sequence: TGCGCCAGCAGCTTGGCCCCGGGCGGTGGAAACACCATATATTTT. It is translated as CASSLAPGGGNTIYF. Filled out from reference TRBV5-1 and TRBJ1-3, the complete variable domain reads KAGVTQTPRYLIKTRGQQVTLSCSPISGHRSVSWYQQTPGQGLQFLFEYFSETQRNKGNFPGRFSGRQFSNSRSEMNVSTLELGDSALYLCASSLAPGGGNTIYFGEGSWLTVV.

The rearrangement links TRBV4-3 to TRBJ1-4; D is unclear. V was cut by 2 bases and J by 7 bases, with 14 bases left in between. Per the germline V gene, CDR1 is LGHNA and CDR2 is YSLEER. The CDR3 is made up of 15 amino acids. This CDR3 reads CASSQNQRFSEKLFF. The CDR3 DNA is TGCGCCAGCAGCCAAAACCAAAGGTTTAGTGAAAAACTGTTTTTT.

The V call is TRBV28, the J call TRBJ2-2, with a tentative D call TRBD1 (5 bases). The CDR3 is made up of 13 amino acids. The V gene's germline CDR1 is MDHEN and CDR2 SYDVKM. V was pared by 6 bases and J by 6 bases, with 11 bases between. The CDR3 DNA reads TGTGCCAGCAGCCGCAGGGAAGCCGGGGAGCTGTTTTTT. This gives the protein CASSRREAGELFF.

The chain carries TRBV6-1 and TRBJ2-2; no reliable D call. The CDR3 extends over 15 amino acids. CDR1 and CDR2 from the germline V gene are MNHNS and SASEGT. The V gene lost 7 bases and the J gene lost 1 base, with 13 bases spanning the gap. The chain's CDR3 is CASKKEGLNTGELFF. In nucleotides, the CDR3 is TGTGCCAGCAAAAAAGAAGGATTGAACACCGGGGAGCTGTTTTTT.

This clone has just one count. The CDR3 DNA reads TGTGCCAGCAGCTTAGAGGGGTTTCTCGGGACACCGAACACTGAAGCTTTCTTT. It translates to CASSLEGFLGTPNTEAFF. V is TRBV11-2 and J is TRBJ1-1, with D maybe TRBD1 (6 bases). The CDR3 has 18 residues. Germline-derived CDR1 and CDR2 are SGHAT and FQNNGV. V was cut by 0 bases and J by 1 base, with 18 bases left in between. Full variable domain (outside the CDR3, taken from reference TRBV11-2 and TRBJ1-1): EAGVAQSPRYKIIEKRQSVAFWCNPISGHATLYWYQQILGQGPKLLIQFQNNGVVDDSQLPKDRFSAERLKGVDSTLKIQPAKLEDSAVYLCASSLEGFLGTPNTEAFFGQGTRLTVV.

This clone was detected only once. J is TRBJ2-3 and V is TRBV4-1; 11 nucleotides align to TRBD1. CDR3 length: 17 residues. The trim removed 3 bases at V and 0 bases at J, leaving 5 bases unmatched. The germline V gene has CDR1 MGHRA and CDR2 YSYEKL. The CDR3 is CASSHLGQGVSTDTQYF. CDR3 DNA sequence: TGCGCCAGCAGCCACCTGGGACAGGGGGTGAGCACAGATACGCAGTATTTT.

The chain combines TRBV5-1 with TRBJ2-6, with D perhaps being TRBD1 or TRBD2 (6 bases each). Germline V gene sequence: CDR1 SGHRS, CDR2 YFSETQ. V lost 2 bases and J lost 2, with 11 bases in between. This CDR3 contains 16 residues. In DNA form, the CDR3 reads TGCGCCAGCAGCTTTCGGGGGCAAGCTGGGGCCAACGTCCTGACTTTC. This gives the protein CASSFRGQAGANVLTF.

This clone has more than one count but fewer than ten. The V call is TRBV7-2, the J call TRBJ2-3; 11 bases agree with TRBD2. Germline V lookup: CDR1 SGHTA, CDR2 FQGNSA. The CDR3 length is 16 residues. The trim removed 5 bases at V and 11 bases at J, leaving 15 bases unmatched. Written as DNA, the CDR3 is TGTGCCAGCAGCGCAGGGACTAGCGGACGGAGCGGGGGGCAGTATTTT. This encodes CASSAGTSGRSGGQYF.

This sequence joins TRBV5-6 and TRBJ2-5, with 7 bases fitting TRBD1. The CDR3 extends over 16 amino acids. Trimming removed 3 bases from V and 4 bases from J; junction bases left unmatched: 12. The V gene's germline CDR1 is SGHDT and CDR2 YYEEEE. The CDR3 bases are TGTGCCAGCAGCTCTACCGTCACAGGGGTGGTAGAGACCCAGTACTTC. Its translation is CASSSTVTGVVETQYF.

The chain combines TRBV5-1 with TRBJ1-2, with TRBD1 as a possible D gene (5 bases). This CDR3 has 16 residues. The germline CDR1 and CDR2 sequences are SGHRS and YFSETQ. Trimming removed 0 bases at V and 8 bases at J, with 20 bases between. The CDR3 coding sequence is TGCGCCAGCAGCTTGGGGGTGACCGGGACGGCCCGGGGCTACACCTTC. Its translation: CASSLGVTGTARGYTF.

The V call is TRBV21-1, the J call TRBJ2-7. TRBV21-1 is a pseudogene segment. The CDR3 runs 13 residues. CDR3 region: CASSGGTVEEQYF. The CDR3 bases are TGTGCCAGCAGCGGGGGAACCGTAGAGGAGCAGTACTTC.

The rearrangement links TRBV11-2 to TRBJ2-3; no definite D call. Germline CDR1 reads SGHAT; CDR2 reads FQNNGV. The CDR3 covers 14 residues. V was cut by 3 bases and J by 2 bases, with 9 bases left in between. CDR3 DNA: TGTGCCAGCAGCTTGAGCGCGCTCACAGATACGCAGTATTTT. The encoded protein is CASSLSALTDTQYF.

The sample holds a few counts of this clone. The rearrangement joins TRBV6-5 to TRBJ1-2; weak D call: TRBD1 (5 bases). CDR3 length: 15 residues. Trimming shortened V by 3 bases and J by 6 bases, and 17 bases separated the two germline ends. Per germline, CDR1 MNHEY and CDR2 SVGAGI. The CDR3: CASSYRGLGKDGYTF. As DNA, the CDR3 is TGTGCCAGCAGTTATAGGGGTTTGGGGAAAGATGGCTACACCTTC.

J is TRBJ2-5 and V is TRBV5-4; 7 nucleotides match TRBD2. CDR1 and CDR2 (germline): SGHNT, YYREEE (reference sequence). V lost 0 bases, J lost 5 bases, and 4 bases stayed unmatched. The CDR3 runs 14 residues. CDR3 nucleotides: TGTGCCAGCAGCTTGGTGGGGAGGGGTGAGACCCAGTACTTC. Translating it yields CASSLVGRGETQYF.

The chain carries TRBV6-1 and TRBJ1-4; unclear D gene. The CDR3 extends over 14 amino acids. Trimming removed 10 bases at V and 8 bases at J, with 20 bases between. In germline, CDR1 is MNHNS, CDR2 SASEGT. CDR3 sequence: CAIRPGPQEEKLFF. In DNA form, the CDR3 reads TGTGCCATCAGGCCTGGTCCTCAGGAAGAAAAACTGTTTTTT.

This chain joins TRBV25-1 and TRBJ2-1; D gene uncertain. CDR1 is MGHDK and CDR2 is SYGVNS in the germline V gene. This CDR3 comprises 12 residues. V shed 1 base and J shed 7 bases, with 5 bases lying between them. The CDR3 loop is CASSELRNEQFF. The CDR3, as DNA: TGTGCCAGCAGTGAATTGAGGAATGAGCAGTTCTTC. The full variable domain, its missing parts supplied by reference TRBV25-1 and TRBJ2-1, is EADIYQTPRYLVIGTGKKITLECSQTMGHDKMYWYQQDPGMELHLIHYSYGVNSTEKGDLSSESTVSRIRTEHFPLTLESARPSHTSQYLCASSELRNEQFFGPGTRLTVL.

This clone is termed medium-sized. V gene TRBV6-5 combines with J gene TRBJ1-4; TRBD1 agrees at 7 bases. The V segment lost 2 bases and the J segment 7 bases; nucleotides outside the gene matches: 7. The CDR3 length is 15 residues. Germline V gives CDR1 MNHEY, CDR2 SVGAGI. CDR3 region: CASSYRRQGPEKLFF. The CDR3 DNA reads TGTGCCAGCAGTTACAGAAGACAGGGTCCTGAAAAACTGTTTTTT.

The chain links TRBV27 to TRBJ1-5, with 7 bases aligning to TRBD1. The CDR3 is made up of 16 amino acids. The germline CDR1 and CDR2 sequences are MNHEY and SMNVEV (reference sequence). Trimming at V came to 5 bases and at J to 7 bases, leaving 14 bases not matched to a gene. For the CDR3, the DNA is TGTGCCAGCAGTCCCTCGTCAGGACAGGTTAAGCAGCCCCAGCATTTT. Protein sequence: CASSPSSGQVKQPQHF.

V usage is TRBV19 and J usage is TRBJ1-1, with 10 bases matching TRBD1. With V trimmed by 8 bases and J by 13 bases, 13 bases remained unmatched. This CDR3 has 13 amino acids. Germline V gives CDR1 LNHDA, CDR2 SQIVND (reference sequence). In DNA, the CDR3 is TGTGCCAGTGAGCCCGGGACAGGGGTATTGAGTTTCTTT. Translated: CASEPGTGVLSFF.

The chain joins TRBV10-2 to TRBJ1-5, with D possibly being TRBD1 (6 bases). V lost 6 bases and J lost 9, with 15 bases in between. The CDR3 is 13 amino acids. Germline assignment: CDR1 WSHSY and CDR2 SAAADI. The CDR3 reads CASSPRTRGPQHF. In DNA form, the CDR3 reads TGCGCCAGCAGCCCACGGACCAGGGGGCCCCAGCATTTT.

The chain carries TRBV5-1 and TRBJ2-7; TRBD2 might be the D (6 bases). Between the trimmed V and J ends, which lost 0 bases and 5 bases, there was a span of 18 bases. Germline-derived CDR1 and CDR2 are SGHRS and YFSETQ. The CDR3 loop spans 16 amino acids. The CDR3 nucleotides read TGCGCCAGCAGCTTGGGGGGGACTCACCAGGTCGACGAGCAGTACTTC. As protein: CASSLGGTHQVDEQYF.

The V and J genes are TRBV19 and TRBJ2-3, with 8 bases that match TRBD2. The CDR3 is 16 residues long. The trim removed 1 base at V and 0 bases at J, leaving 3 bases unmatched. Germline V gene lookup returns CDR1 LNHDA and CDR2 SQIVND (reference sequence). The CDR3 DNA sequence: TGTGCCAGTAGTATAGGGGCTAGCGGGAGCACAGATACGCAGTATTTT. It specifies CASSIGASGSTDTQYF.

The chain carries TRBV27 and TRBJ1-6; no clear D gene. V shed 11 bases and J shed 10 bases, with 18 bases lying between them. CDR1 and CDR2 (germline): MNHEY, SMNVEV (reference sequence). The CDR3 runs 13 residues. The CDR3 DNA follows: TGTGCCTGTGCTAGGGATGTCGGGTCACCCCTCCACTTT. Encoded protein: CACARDVGSPLHF.

This chain uses TRBV6-6 with TRBJ2-7; 7 bases map to TRBD2. CDR1 and CDR2 (germline): MNHNY, SVGAGI (reference sequence). V gave up 0 bases and J gave up 1 base; unmatched junction bases: 3. There are 15 residues in the CDR3. The CDR3 loop is CASSYSGAGSYEQYF. The CDR3 bases are TGTGCCAGCAGTTACTCCGGAGCGGGGTCCTACGAGCAGTACTTC.

V and J are TRBV10-1 and TRBJ1-2, with TRBD1 matching 8 bases. V was pared by 0 bases and J by 4 bases, with 10 bases of the junction left unmatched. Germline CDR1 and CDR2: WNHNN and SYGVQD (reference sequence). The CDR3 is 17 amino acids. The CDR3 region is CASSESTSETGAYGYTF. The CDR3 DNA reads TGCGCCAGCAGTGAGTCGACCTCTGAGACAGGGGCCTATGGCTACACCTTC.

V and J are TRBV15 and TRBJ2-5; perhaps TRBD1 as D (5 bases). V dropped 1 base and J dropped 5 bases, with 11 bases sitting between them. Germline CDR1 LNHNV, CDR2 YYDKDF (reference sequence). CDR3 length: 14 residues. CDR3 loop: CATSRGARVETQYF. CDR3 bases: TGTGCCACCAGCAGAGGGGCCAGGGTGGAGACCCAGTACTTC.

CDR3 nucleotide sequence: TGTGCCAGCAGTTCCCTGGCGGCGGGAGGGCCCCGCAATGAGCAGTTCTTC. The encoded protein is CASSSLAAGGPRNEQFF. The genes are TRBV27 and TRBJ2-1; 9 nucleotides line up with TRBD2. This CDR3 comprises 17 residues. With 4 bases clipped from V and 6 bases from J, the junction kept 13 bases outside the gene matches. Germline-derived CDR1 and CDR2 are MNHEY and SMNVEV (reference sequence).